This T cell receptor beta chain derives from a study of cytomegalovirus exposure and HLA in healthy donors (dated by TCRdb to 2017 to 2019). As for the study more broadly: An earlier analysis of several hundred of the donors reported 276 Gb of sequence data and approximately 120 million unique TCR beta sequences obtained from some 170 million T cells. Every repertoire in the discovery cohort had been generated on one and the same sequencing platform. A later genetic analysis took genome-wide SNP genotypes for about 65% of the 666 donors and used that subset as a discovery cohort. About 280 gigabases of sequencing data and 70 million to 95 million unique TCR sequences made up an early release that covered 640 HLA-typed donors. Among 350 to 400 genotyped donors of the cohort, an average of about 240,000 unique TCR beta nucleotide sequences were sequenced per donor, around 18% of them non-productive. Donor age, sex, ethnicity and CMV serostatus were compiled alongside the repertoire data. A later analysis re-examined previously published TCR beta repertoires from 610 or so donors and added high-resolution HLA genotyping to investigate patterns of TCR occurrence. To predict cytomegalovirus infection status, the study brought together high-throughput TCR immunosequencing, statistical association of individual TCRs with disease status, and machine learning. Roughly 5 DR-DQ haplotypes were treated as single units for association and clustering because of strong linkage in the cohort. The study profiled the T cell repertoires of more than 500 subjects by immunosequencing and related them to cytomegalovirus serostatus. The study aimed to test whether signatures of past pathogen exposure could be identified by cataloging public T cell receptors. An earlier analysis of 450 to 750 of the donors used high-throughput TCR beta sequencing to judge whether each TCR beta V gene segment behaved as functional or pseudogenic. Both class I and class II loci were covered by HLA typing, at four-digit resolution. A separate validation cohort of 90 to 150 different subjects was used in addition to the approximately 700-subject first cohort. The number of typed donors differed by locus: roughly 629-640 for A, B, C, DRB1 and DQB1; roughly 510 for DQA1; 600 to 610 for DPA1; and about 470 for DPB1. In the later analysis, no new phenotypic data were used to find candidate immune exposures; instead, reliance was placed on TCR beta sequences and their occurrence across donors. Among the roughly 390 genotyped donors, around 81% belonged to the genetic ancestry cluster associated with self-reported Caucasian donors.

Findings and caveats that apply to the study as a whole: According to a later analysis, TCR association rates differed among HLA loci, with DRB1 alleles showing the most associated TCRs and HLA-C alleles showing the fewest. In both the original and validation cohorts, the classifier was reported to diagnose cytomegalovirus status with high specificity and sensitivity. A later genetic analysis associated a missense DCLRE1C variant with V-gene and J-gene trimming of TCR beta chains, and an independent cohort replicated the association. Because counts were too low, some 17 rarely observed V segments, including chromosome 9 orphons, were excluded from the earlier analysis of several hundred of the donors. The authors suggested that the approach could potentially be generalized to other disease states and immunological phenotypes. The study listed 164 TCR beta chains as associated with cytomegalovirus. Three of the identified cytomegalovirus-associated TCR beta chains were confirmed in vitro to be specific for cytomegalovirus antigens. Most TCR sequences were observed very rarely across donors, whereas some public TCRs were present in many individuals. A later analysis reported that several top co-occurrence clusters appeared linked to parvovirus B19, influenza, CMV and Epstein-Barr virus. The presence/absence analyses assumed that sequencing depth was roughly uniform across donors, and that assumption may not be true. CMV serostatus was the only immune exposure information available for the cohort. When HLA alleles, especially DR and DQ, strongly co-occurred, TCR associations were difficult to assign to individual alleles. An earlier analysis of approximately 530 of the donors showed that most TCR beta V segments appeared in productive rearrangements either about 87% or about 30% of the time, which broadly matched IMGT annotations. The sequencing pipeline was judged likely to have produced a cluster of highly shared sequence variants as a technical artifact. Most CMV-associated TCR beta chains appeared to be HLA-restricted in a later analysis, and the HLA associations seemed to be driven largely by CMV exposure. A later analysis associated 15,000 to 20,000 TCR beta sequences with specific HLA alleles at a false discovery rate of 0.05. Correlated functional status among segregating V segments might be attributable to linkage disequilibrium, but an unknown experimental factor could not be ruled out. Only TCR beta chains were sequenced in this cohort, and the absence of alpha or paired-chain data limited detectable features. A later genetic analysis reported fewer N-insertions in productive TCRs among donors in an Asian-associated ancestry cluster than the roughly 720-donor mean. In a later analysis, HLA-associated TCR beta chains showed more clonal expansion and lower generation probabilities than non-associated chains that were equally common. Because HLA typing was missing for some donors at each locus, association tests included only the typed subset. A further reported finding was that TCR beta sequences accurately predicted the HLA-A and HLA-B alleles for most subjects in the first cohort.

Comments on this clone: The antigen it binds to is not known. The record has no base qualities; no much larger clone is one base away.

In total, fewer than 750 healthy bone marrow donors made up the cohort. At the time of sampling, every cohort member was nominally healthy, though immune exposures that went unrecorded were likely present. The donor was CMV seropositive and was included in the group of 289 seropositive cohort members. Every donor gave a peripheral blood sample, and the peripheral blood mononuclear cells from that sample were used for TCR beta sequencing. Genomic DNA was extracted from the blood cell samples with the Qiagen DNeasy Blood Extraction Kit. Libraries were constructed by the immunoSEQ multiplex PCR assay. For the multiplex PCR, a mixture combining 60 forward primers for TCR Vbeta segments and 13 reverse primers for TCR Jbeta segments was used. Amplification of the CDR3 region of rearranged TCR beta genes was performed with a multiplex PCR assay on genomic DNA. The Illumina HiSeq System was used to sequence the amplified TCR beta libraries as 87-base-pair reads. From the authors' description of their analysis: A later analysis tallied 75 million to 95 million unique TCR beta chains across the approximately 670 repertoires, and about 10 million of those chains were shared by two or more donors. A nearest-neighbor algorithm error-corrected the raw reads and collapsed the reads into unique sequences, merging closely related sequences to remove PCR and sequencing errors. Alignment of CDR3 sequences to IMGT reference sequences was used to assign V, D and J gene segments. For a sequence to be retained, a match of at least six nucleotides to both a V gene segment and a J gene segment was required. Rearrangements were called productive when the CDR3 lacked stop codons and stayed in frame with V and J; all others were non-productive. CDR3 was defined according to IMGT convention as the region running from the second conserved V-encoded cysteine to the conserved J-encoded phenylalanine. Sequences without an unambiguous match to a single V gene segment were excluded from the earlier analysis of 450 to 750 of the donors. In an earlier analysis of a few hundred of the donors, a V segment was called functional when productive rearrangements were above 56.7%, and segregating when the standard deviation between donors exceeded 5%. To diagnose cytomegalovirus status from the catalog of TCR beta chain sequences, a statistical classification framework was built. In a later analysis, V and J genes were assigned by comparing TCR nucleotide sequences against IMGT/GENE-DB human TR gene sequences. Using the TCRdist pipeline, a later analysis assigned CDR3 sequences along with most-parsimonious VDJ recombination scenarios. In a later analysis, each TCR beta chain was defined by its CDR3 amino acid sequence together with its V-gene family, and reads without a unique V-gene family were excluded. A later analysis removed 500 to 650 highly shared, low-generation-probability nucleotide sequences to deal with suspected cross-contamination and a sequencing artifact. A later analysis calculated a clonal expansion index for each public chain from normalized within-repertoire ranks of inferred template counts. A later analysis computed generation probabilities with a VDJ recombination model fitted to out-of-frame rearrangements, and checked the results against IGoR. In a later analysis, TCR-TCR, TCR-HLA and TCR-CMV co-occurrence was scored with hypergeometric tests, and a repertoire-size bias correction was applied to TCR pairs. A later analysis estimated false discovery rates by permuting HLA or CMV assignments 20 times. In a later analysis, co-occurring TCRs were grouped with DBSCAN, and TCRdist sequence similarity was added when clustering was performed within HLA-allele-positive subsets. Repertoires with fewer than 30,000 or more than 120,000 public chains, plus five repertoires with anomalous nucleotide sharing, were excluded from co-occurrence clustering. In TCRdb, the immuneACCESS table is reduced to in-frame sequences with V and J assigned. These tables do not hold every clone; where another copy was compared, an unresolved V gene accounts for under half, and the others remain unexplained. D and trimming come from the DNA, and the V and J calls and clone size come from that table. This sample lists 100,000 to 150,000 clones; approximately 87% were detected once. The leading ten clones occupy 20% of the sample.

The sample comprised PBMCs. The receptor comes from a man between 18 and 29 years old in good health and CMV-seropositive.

The nucleotide sequence reads as follows: TGTGCCAGCAGCCGAGGGGGTCTGGGCGCTGAAGCTTTCTTT. Its product reads: CASSRGGLGAEAFF. The chain joins TRBV7-8 to TRBJ1-1, with a weak D call of TRBD1 (6 bases match). Between the V and J ends, shortened by 5 bases and 6 bases respectively, the junction contains 16 bases. The CDR3, cysteine through phenylalanine, is 14 amino acids long. The retained sequence is limited to the CDR3, 42 bases, with the frame set at the first base. CDR1 and CDR2, per the germline V gene, are SGHVS and FQNEAQ.